The source of this TCR beta chain is a study of neurological immune-mediated disorders (dated by TCRdb to 2018 to 2020). A note on the overall study: Among the 34 multiple sclerosis patients, relapsing-remitting MS was present in some 31 and secondary progressive MS was present in 3. Peripheral blood TCR-beta repertoires from patients with HTLV-I-associated myelopathy (HAM/TSP), patients with multiple sclerosis, and healthy controls were compared in the study using UMI-based sequencing. Longitudinal samples, technical triplicates and paired sorted CD4+ and CD8+ T-cell subsets, alongside PBMC samples, were included among the approximately 98 TCR-beta libraries. The cohort was made up of approximately 65 subjects, consisting of around 14 HAM/TSP patients, about 34 multiple sclerosis patients and approximately 20 healthy controls.

For unsorted PBMC libraries, 2 million PBMCs were used after storage in RNAlater at -80 degrees C until RNA extraction. Multiple sclerosis patients were enrolled in a US clinical protocol under which disease progression was evaluated by magnetic resonance imaging. PBMCs were separated from peripheral blood using Ficoll-Hypaque density gradient centrifugation and then cryopreserved in liquid nitrogen. Study-wide conclusions, independent of this receptor: TCR clonal expansion was greatest in HAM/TSP patients and smallest in MS patients, who ranked below even healthy controls. No clinical or MRI features were associated with the MS cluster, and the authors said that larger cohorts are needed. In a phylogenetic analysis, the repertoires of 18 out of 34 MS patients fell into a single cluster of related CDR3 sequences, pointing to a possible signature at the repertoire level. Across subjects, expanded clones never shared an identical CDR3 amino acid sequence, which suggests that the TCR-beta repertoires in every group were private.

This clonotype was seen many times. The antigen it binds to is not known. Base qualities are missing; no much larger clone stands one base away. The CDR3, from cysteine to phenylalanine, totals 18 residues. The sequence is cut down to CDR3 DNA, 54 bases in frame from base 1. Taken from the germline V gene (reference sequence), the CDR1 and CDR2 loops are DFQATT and SNEGSKA. Relative to germline, V is missing 0 bases and J is missing 2 bases, with 14 bases of the junction outside any gene match. To synthesize cDNA, template-switch 5'RACE was performed with a primer carrying a 10-nucleotide random unique molecular identifier so that each TCR transcript was tagged. Over 170 million TCR-beta sequences, covering 15-18 subjects, were produced in each sequencing run. Total RNA was extracted with the RNeasy kit. Using the KAPA Real-time Library Amplification kit, TCR-beta VDJ regions were amplified with primers for the TCR constant region and the 5'RACE anchor. Sample indexes and Illumina adaptors were added in a first PCR, after which library yield was increased in a second PCR. After Ampure bead purification, the TCR product of roughly 650 bp was size-selected on a 2% E-gel SizeSelection system. Library quality was checked on a Bioanalyzer, concentration was measured with Qubit, and libraries were quantified with the Kapa Library Quantification kit before pooling. An Illumina HiSeq 2500 sequenced the libraries paired-end 2 x 150 bp. To increase sequence diversity, about 24-32% phiX was spiked into each library pool. On the study's bioinformatics: The quality-filtered reads were processed with the UMI-based MiGEC pipeline, whose error correction step removed more than 80% of the raw TCR sequences. VDJ genes were aligned to IMGT germline references, and each clonotype was defined by a unique CDR3 amino acid sequence together with V-J genes. Clonal expansion, Shannon diversity, and CDR3 relatedness (CalcPairwiseDistances, ClusterSamples) were evaluated with VDJtools, and phylogenetic trees were built with CLCbio workbench. Clones with at least 8 unique UMIs were defined as expanded, with this threshold being based on coefficient-of-variation modelling across technical triplicates. The public reads were reanalyzed by TCRdb: fastp trimming at Q25, MiXCR alignment, in-frame beta chains only. Every CDR3 protein is listed once, alongside the most common genes and DNA of its rows. The V and J calls come from TCRdb's annotation, not from the publication. In all, the sample holds 60,000 to 85,000 distinct CDR3 sequences, and 5.2% of those were seen once. Of the sample, around 7% falls within the top ten clones.

This TCR was recovered from a man younger than 30 with multiple sclerosis. The sample taken for sequencing was PBMCs. The sequence joins TRBV20-1 to TRBJ2-3, with 7 central nucleotides matching TRBD2. The nucleotide sequence reads TGCAGTGCTAGAGATTTTTCAGGGCTAGCGGTGTTCACAGATACGCAGTATTTT. Protein translation: CSARDFSGLAVFTDTQYF.